This T cell receptor (beta chain) emerged from a study of Tregs in tolerant kidney transplant recipients. Sequenced by immunoSEQ multiplex PCR; TCRdb stores in-frame clones only, minus some. The sample lists around 20,000 clones; roughly 82% were seen once. Unstimulated regulatory T cells (CD4+CD25+CD127-), CD4+CD25- non-regulatory cells, CD4 and CD8 cells were FACS-sorted from thawed PBMCs. An overnight rest at 37°C with about 200 IU/ml IL-2 preceded regulatory T cell sorting from thawed PBMCs. This CDR3 comprises 15 residues. Germline-derived CDR1 and CDR2 are SGDLS and YYNGEE. With 0 bases clipped from V and 2 bases from J, the junction kept 5 bases outside the gene matches. Findings of the study overall: The most relevant donor-specific Treg TCRbeta repertoire apparently came from expansion with activated donor B cells. This study did not directly address biological reproducibility.

On this clone itself: The antigen remains undetermined.

The chain uses TRBV9 and TRBJ2-7; TRBD1 agrees at 7 bases. The TCR comes from a human donor in good health. The sequencing sample was made of Tregs from blood. The CDR3 region has the DNA TGTGCCAGCAGCGTAGGGGCAGGGGGAGCCTACGAGCAGTACTTC. Encoded protein: CASSVGAGGAYEQYF. The variable domain in full, completed from reference TRBV9 and TRBJ2-7, reads DSGVTQTPKHLITATGQRVTLRCSPRSGDLSVYWYQQSLDQGLQFLIQYYNGEERAKGNILERFSAQQFPDLHSELNLSSLELGDSALYFCASSVGAGGAYEQYFGPGTRLTVT.